Each of the 18 T cell receptor beta chains below was sequenced from the same sample in a study of breast tumors, draining lymph nodes, adjacent tissues (dated by TCRdb to about 2016). Library preparation used multiplex PCR. The sequencer listed for this sample is Illumina HiSeq 2000. TCRdb trimmed the raw reads at Q25, called clones with MiXCR and kept productive beta chains. Entries that share a CDR3 protein sequence are merged under the most common genes and DNA. The sample profile shows over 200,000 distinct CDR3 sequences; around 35% of them were found once. The biggest ten clones account for approximately 3.5% of the sample. The axillary draining lymph nodes of breast cancer patients were the source of the lymph node samples. The sequenced sample was axillary lymph node tissue. These receptors came from a female donor with breast cancer. Some clones in this sample may be carry-over from other donors' samples.

In the case of this clonotype: One base away lies a much larger clone, so this may be a sequencing read error. The rearrangement joins TRBV6-6 to TRBJ1-5; D unclear. The germline V gene encodes CDR1 MNHNY and CDR2 SVGAGI (reference sequence). Deletions cut 5 bases from V and 3 bases from J, with 17 bases between. The CDR3 spans 16 residues. In DNA form, the CDR3 reads TGTGCCAGCAGTGAAGGGAGAGGACTGTTCAATCAGCCCCAGCATTTT. Translated, it gives CASSEGRGLFNQPQHF.

For this clonotype: At one end the junction does not follow the germline gene, possibly because of a read error. This chain uses TRBV19 with TRBJ2-1; D might be TRBD1 (6 bases). The CDR3 runs 14 residues. Germline loops: CDR1 LNHDA, CDR2 SQIVND (reference sequence). The CDR3 protein is CASSSRDILNERFF. The CDR3 DNA reads TGTGCCAGTAGTTCCCGGGACATTCTCAATGAGCGGTTCTTC.

To note about this clonotype: Since a much larger clone is just one base distant, this may be a read error. This chain uses TRBV20-1 with TRBJ2-7; 7 nucleotides agree with TRBD1. The germline gives CDR1 DFQATT, CDR2 SNEGSKA (reference sequence). The CDR3 contains 14 residues. The junction had 14 bases not matched to a gene; V was cut back by 6 bases and J by 6 bases. The CDR3 DNA reads TGCAGTGCCTACCGGCGACAGGGTGTTGCCGAGCAGTACTTC. This sequence encodes CSAYRRQGVAEQYF.

This clonotype was picked up one time. The chain employs TRBV3-2 and TRBJ1-5; the table's TRBD1 call for D was not verified on the DNA. TRBV3-2 counts as a pseudogene. The CDR3 extends over 14 amino acids. CDR3 in amino acids: CASSRGGGDQPQHF. The CDR3 DNA sequence: TGTGCCAGCAGCCGAGGGGGGGGAGATCAGCCCCAGCATTTT.

This clonotype was found many times. The chain combines TRBV18 with TRBJ2-2; no reliable D call. CDR1 is KGHSH, CDR2 LQKENI, per germline. This CDR3 contains 15 residues. V was cut by 2 bases and J by 1 base, with 8 bases left in between. The CDR3 DNA reads TGTGCCAGCTCACCATATTCGGAGAACACCGGGGAGCTGTTTTTT. Translated, it gives CASSPYSENTGELFF.

The chain uses TRBV29-1 and TRBJ1-2, with D possibly TRBD1 on 6 matching bases. The CDR3 is made up of 17 amino acids. Germline CDR1 is SQVTM and CDR2 is ANQGSEA. Trimming removed 8 bases at V and 4 bases at J, with 29 bases between. The CDR3 loop is CSTIAGGGSQAPYGYTF. For the CDR3, the DNA is TGCAGCACCATAGCGGGAGGGGGATCACAGGCACCCTATGGCTACACCTTC.

This clonotype was counted many times. This chain joins TRBV10-3 and TRBJ2-7; 9 positions match TRBD1. Germline V CDR1 and CDR2: ENHRY, SYGVKD. V gave up 10 bases and J gave up 0 bases; unmatched junction bases: 4. The CDR3 runs to 13 residues. CDR3 DNA: TGTGCCACGGGACAGGGAAGCTCCTACGAGCAGTACTTC. Protein: CATGQGSSYEQYF.

As for this clonotype: A read error may be the cause here, since a much bigger clone is one base away. The V call is TRBV11-2, the J call TRBJ2-2; D is perhaps TRBD1 (6 bases). Germline lookup yields CDR1 SGHAT and CDR2 FQNNGV. This CDR3 region has 16 residues. The CDR3 region has the DNA TGTGCCAGCAGCCCTTGGACAGTACAGAACACCGGGGAGCTGCTTTTT. Translated, it gives CASSPWTVQNTGELLF.

There are many counts of this clonotype. V gene TRBV19 combines with J gene TRBJ1-4, with TRBD1 identical over 7 bases. The germline V gene encodes CDR1 LNHDA and CDR2 SQIVND (reference sequence). The CDR3 contains 17 residues. The V segment lost 4 bases and the J segment 0 bases; nucleotides outside the gene matches: 8. The CDR3 reads CASSRKDRPATNEKLFF. The CDR3 DNA sequence: TGTGCCAGTAGTAGGAAGGACAGGCCCGCAACTAATGAAAAACTGTTTTTT.

In its sample, this clonotype is medium-sized. The CDR3 is CSASDSGAYEQYF. The CDR3 DNA sequence: TGCAGTGCTAGTGATAGCGGAGCCTACGAGCAGTACTTC. This rearrangement joins TRBV20-1 to TRBJ2-7; the D gene is possibly TRBD2 (6 bases). V dropped 3 bases and J dropped 2 bases, with 11 bases sitting between them. Germline CDR1 and CDR2: DFQATT and SNEGSKA (reference sequence). CDR3 length equals 13 residues.

This clonotype was seen repeatedly, ten times or more. The V call is TRBV5-5, the J call TRBJ1-5, with D possibly TRBD1 on 6 matching bases. Germline values: CDR1 SGHKS, CDR2 YYEKEE (reference sequence). The CDR3 covers 18 residues. Trimming removed 1 base at V and 5 bases at J, with 22 bases between. CDR3 sequence (DNA): TGTGCCAGCAGCTTGTCAGGGGCGCGTCACACTTTTGATCAGCCCCAGCATTTT. This translates into CASSLSGARHTFDQPQHF.

This clonotype was observed at least ten times. This chain links TRBV12-3 or TRBV12-4 with TRBJ2-5, with D tentatively TRBD1 (5 bases). CDR3 length: 14 amino acids. The germline V and J ends were trimmed by 7 bases and 0 bases, with 12 bases remaining between them. CDR3 sequence (DNA): TGTGCCAGCAACCCAGGGCCAAACCAAGAGACCCAGTACTTC. The encoded protein is CASNPGPNQETQYF.

The chain joins TRBV4-1 to TRBJ1-5; no reliable D call. V dropped 0 bases and J dropped 0 bases, with 9 bases sitting between them. This CDR3 contains 16 residues. Germline V gives CDR1 MGHRA, CDR2 YSYEKL. CDR3 protein: CASSQDPAGSNQPQHF. CDR3 sequence (DNA): TGCGCCAGCAGCCAAGATCCCGCGGGTAGCAATCAGCCCCAGCATTTT.

The chain couples TRBV3-2 to TRBJ2-5; TRBD1, the table's D call, was not compared with the DNA. TRBV3-2 is assigned pseudogene status. There are 17 residues in the CDR3. The CDR3 nucleotides are TGTGCCAGCAGCCAAGAGGGCGGGACATTCCCCCCAGGGACCCAGTACTTC. Translated: CASSQEGGTFPPGTQYF.

In its sample, this clonotype was seen a few times. This chain joins TRBV6-5 and TRBJ2-5; the match to TRBD2 covers 12 bases. The CDR3 runs to 16 residues. The J segment lost 2 bases and the V segment lost 8 bases, leaving 9 bases of the junction unmatched. The germline gives CDR1 MNHEY, CDR2 SVGAGI. The chain's CDR3 is CASSPLAGGRQETQYF. The DNA of the CDR3 is TGTGCCAGCTCCCCCCTAGCGGGAGGGAGACAAGAGACCCAGTACTTC.

The chain couples TRBV5-5 to TRBJ2-3; D gene unclear. Germline CDR1 SGHKS, CDR2 YYEKEE (reference sequence). Trimming left V 6 bases short and J 0 bases short, with 8 bases between. CDR3 length: 13 residues. The CDR3 sequence: CASTARSTDTQYF. CDR3 nucleotides: TGTGCCAGCACAGCCCGTAGCACAGATACGCAGTATTTT.

The sample holds many counts of this clonotype. V is TRBV7-3 and J is TRBJ2-1; D is possibly TRBD1 or TRBD2 (5 bases each). The CDR3 loop spans 15 amino acids. V was shortened by 6 bases and J by 4 bases, with 16 bases between the two germline ends. Germline lookup yields CDR1 SGHTA and CDR2 FQGTGA. The DNA for the CDR3 is TGTGCCAGCAGACCAGACGGGGCAGCTTACAATGAGCAGTTCTTC. It is translated as CASRPDGAAYNEQFF.

The rearrangement uses TRBV2 and TRBJ1-6; 10 bases match TRBD1. V was pared by 4 bases and J by 11 bases, with 11 bases of the junction left unmatched. Germline V gene lookup returns CDR1 SNHLY and CDR2 FYNNEI. The CDR3 runs 16 residues. In nucleotides, the CDR3 is TGTGCCAGCAGTGTGGCCGGGGACAGGGGAAGGGCACCCCTCCACTTT. Translation: CASSVAGDRGRAPLHF.